The rows below give T cell receptor beta chains drawn from one sample of a study of T cells in localized non-small cell lung cancer. The method was immunoSEQ multiplex PCR; TCRdb's version includes in-frame clones alone and lacks a portion of them. The data hold around 18,000 clones, with over 75% observed a single time. Sequencing used peripheral blood, obtained before any cancer treatment. Receptors were obtained from a female donor older than 55 with stage I lung adenocarcinoma. The conserved cysteine and the conserved F or W are not part of the CDR3 here. Each record gives: V gene, CDR3 protein.

V: TRBV14; CDR3: ASSGTRDRAGTIY
V: TRBV2; CDR3: ASQSKGNYGYT
V: TRBV7-6; CDR3: ASSSPGNYGYT
V: TRBV4-1; CDR3: ASSQDLGDRVDGYT
V: TRBV27; CDR3: ASSLDFGVGTQY
V: TRBV30; CDR3: AGSWMASGGNTQY
V: TRBV21-1; CDR3: ASSKGNDYRQGVGSPLH
V: TRBV4-1; CDR3: ASSYPQSRANVLT
V: TRBV28; CDR3: ASSTLTGGNQPQH
V: TRBV6-1; CDR3: ASETGLETYEQY
V: TRBV27; CDR3: ASSLRAWNTEAF
V: TRBV21-1; CDR3: ASSKGNTMMEQF
V: TRBV5-4; CDR3: ASSFGLVAGETQY
V: TRBV9; CDR3: ASSSSVGEQY
V: TRBV27; CDR3: ASAGWTGVTEAF
V: TRBV6-6; CDR3: ASSPSTEKT
V: TRBV21-1; CDR3: ASSHTNDQQVGQGNEKLF
V: TRBV6-5; CDR3: ASSYSYSGNTIY
V: TRBV19; CDR3: ASSTRRAEAF
V: TRBV7-7; CDR3: ASSSSRDSFTGELF
V: TRBV6-5; CDR3: ASSFASDTEAF
V: TRBV5-4; CDR3: ASSFDGGEAF
V: TRBV7-9; CDR3: ASSFSGSIPLYGYT
V: TRBV5-3; CDR3: ARKRGQGARAGSTEAF
V: TRBV4-1; CDR3: ASSRTNLLGEKLF
V: TRBV18; CDR3: ASSPPWGGNTEAF
V: TRBV7-2; CDR3: ASSFDGQGGDYGYT